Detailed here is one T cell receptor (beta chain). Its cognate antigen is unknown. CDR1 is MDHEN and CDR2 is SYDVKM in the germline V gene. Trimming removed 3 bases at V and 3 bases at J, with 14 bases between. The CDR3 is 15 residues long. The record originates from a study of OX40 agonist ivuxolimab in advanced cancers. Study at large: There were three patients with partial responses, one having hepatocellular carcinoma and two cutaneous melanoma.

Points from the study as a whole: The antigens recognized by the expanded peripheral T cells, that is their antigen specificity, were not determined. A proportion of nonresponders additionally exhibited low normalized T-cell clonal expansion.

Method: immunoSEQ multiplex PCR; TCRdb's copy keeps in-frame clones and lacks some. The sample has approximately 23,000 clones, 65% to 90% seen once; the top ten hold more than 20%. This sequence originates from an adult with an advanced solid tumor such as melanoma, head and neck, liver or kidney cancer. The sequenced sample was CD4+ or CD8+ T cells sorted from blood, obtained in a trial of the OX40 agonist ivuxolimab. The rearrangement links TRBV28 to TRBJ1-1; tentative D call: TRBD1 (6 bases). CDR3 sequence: CASSFRGRRDTEAFF. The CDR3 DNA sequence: TGTGCCAGCAGTTTCCGGGGGCGCAGAGACACTGAAGCTTTCTTT.